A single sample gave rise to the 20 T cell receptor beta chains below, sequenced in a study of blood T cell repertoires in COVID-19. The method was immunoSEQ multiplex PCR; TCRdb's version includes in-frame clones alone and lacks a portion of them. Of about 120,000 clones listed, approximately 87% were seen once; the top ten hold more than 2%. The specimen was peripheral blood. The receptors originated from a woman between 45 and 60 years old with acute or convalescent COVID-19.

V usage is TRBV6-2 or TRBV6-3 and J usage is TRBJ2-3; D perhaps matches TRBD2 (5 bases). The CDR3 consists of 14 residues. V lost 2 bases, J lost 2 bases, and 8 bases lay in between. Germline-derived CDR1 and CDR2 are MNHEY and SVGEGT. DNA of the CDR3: TGTGCCAGCAGTTACAGAGCGGCCACAGATACGCAGTATTTT. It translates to CASSYRAATDTQYF.

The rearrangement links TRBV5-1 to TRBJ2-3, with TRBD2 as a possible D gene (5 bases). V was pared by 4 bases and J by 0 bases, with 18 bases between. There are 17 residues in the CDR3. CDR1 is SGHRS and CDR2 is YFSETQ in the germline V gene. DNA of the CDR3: TGCGCCAGCAGCCTACTTAGCGAGACAAAGAGCACAGATACGCAGTATTTT. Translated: CASSLLSETKSTDTQYF.

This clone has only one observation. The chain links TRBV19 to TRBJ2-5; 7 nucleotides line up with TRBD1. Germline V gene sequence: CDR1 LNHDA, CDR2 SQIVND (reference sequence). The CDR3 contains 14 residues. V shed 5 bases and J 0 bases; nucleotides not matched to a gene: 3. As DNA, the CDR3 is TGTGCCAGTAGTCGGCAGGGGGACCAAGAGACCCAGTACTTC. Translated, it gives CASSRQGDQETQYF.

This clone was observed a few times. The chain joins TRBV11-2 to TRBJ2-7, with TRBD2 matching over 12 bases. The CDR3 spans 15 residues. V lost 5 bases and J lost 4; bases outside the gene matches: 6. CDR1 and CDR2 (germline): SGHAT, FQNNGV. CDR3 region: CASSPASGRVYEQYF. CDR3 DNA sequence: TGTGCCAGCAGCCCTGCTAGCGGGAGGGTGTACGAGCAGTACTTC.

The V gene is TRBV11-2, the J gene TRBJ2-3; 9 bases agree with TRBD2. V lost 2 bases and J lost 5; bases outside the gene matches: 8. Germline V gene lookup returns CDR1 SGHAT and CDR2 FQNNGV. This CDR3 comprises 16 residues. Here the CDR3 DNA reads TGTGCCAGCAGCTTATGGGCGGGAGGGCGCGAAGATACGCAGTATTTT. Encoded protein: CASSLWAGGREDTQYF.

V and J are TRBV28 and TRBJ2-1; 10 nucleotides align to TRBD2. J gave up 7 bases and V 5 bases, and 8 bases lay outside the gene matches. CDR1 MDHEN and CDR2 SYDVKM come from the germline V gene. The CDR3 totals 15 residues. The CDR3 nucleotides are TGTGCCAGCAGTACCCCTAGCGGGAGAATGAATGAGCAGTTCTTC. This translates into CASSTPSGRMNEQFF.

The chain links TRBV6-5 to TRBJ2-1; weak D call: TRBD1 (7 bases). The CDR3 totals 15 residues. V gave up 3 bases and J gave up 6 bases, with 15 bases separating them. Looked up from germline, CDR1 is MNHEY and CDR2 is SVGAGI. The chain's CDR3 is CASSYQGEVGNEQFF. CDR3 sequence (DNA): TGTGCCAGCAGTTATCAGGGGGAGGTCGGCAATGAGCAGTTCTTC.

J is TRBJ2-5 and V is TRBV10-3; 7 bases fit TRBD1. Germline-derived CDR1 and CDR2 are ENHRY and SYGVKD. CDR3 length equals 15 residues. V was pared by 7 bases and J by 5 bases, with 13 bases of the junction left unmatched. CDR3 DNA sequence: TGTGCCATCACCCACAGGGGTTACAGGAGGGAGACCCAGTACTTC. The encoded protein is CAITHRGYRRETQYF.

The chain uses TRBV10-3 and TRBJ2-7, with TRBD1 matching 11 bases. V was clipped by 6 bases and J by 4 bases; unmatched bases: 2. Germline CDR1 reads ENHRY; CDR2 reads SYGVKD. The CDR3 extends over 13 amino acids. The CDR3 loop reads CAISGQGAYEQYF. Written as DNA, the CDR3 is TGTGCCATCAGCGGACAGGGGGCGTACGAGCAGTACTTC.

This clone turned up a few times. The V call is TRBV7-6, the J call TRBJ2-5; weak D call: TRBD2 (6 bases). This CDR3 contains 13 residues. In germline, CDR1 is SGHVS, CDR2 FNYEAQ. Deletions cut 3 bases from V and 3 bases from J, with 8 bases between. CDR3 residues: CASSFLAEETQYF. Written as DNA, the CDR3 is TGTGCCAGCAGCTTTTTAGCGGAAGAGACCCAGTACTTC. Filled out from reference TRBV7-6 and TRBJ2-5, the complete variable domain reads GAGVSQSPRYKVTKRGQDVALRCDPISGHVSLYWYRQALGQGPEFLTYFNYEAQQDKSGLPNDRFSAERPEGSISTLTIQRTEQRDSAMYRCASSFLAEETQYFGPGTRLLVL.

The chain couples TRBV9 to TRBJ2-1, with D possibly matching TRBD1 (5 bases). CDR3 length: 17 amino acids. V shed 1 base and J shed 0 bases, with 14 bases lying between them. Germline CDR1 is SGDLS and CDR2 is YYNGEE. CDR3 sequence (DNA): TGTGCCAGCAGCGTAAGGGCAGGGCGAAGCTCCTACAATGAGCAGTTCTTC. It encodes CASSVRAGRSSYNEQFF.

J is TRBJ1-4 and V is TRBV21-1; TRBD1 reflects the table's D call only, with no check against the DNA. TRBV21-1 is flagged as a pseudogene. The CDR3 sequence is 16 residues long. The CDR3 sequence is CASKTTGWRFNEKLFF. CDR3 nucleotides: TGTGCCAGCAAGACGACAGGGTGGAGGTTTAATGAAAAACTGTTTTTT.

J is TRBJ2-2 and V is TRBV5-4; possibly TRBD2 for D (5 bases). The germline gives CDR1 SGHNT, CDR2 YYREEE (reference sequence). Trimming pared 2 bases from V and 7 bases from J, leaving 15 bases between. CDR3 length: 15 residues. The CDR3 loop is CASSFPGDVGGELFF. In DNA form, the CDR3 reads TGTGCCAGCAGCTTCCCCGGGGATGTAGGCGGGGAGCTGTTTTTT.

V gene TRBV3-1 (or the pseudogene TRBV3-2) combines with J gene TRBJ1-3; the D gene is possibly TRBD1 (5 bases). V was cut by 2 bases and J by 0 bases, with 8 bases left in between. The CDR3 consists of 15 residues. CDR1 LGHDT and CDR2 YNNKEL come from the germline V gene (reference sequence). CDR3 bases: TGTGCCAGCAGCCAACAGGGATACTCTGGAAACACCATATATTTT. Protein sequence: CASSQQGYSGNTIYF.

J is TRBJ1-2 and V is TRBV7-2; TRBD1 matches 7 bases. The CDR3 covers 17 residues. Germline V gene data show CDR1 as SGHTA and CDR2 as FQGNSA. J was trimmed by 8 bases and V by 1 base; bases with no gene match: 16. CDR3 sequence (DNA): TGTGCCAGCAGCTTAGTAAGACAGGGACCTTCTCCTTGGGGCTACACCTTC. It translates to CASSLVRQGPSPWGYTF.

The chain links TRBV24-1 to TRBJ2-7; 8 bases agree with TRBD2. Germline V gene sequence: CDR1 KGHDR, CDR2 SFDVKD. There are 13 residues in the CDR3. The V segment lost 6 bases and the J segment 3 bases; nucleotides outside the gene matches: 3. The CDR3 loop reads CATSTSGLYEQYF. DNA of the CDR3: TGTGCCACCAGTACTAGCGGTCTCTACGAGCAGTACTTC.

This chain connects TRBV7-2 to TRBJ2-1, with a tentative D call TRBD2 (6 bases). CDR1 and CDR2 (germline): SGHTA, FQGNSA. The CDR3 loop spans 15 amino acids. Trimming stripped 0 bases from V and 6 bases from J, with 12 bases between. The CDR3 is CASSLARERFNEQFF. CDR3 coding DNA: TGTGCCAGCAGCTTAGCTCGGGAGCGGTTCAATGAGCAGTTCTTC.

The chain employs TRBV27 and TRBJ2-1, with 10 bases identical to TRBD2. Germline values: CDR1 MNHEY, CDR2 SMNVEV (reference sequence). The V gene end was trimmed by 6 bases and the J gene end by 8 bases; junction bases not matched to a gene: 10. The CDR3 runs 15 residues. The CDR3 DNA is TGTGCCAGCAGCCCTCTAGCGGGAGCGGTGGATGAGCAGTTCTTC. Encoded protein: CASSPLAGAVDEQFF.

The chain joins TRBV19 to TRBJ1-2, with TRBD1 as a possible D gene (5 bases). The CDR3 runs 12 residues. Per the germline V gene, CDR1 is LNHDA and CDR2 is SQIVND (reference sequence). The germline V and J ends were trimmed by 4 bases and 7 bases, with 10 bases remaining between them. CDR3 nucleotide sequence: TGTGCCAGTAGTACGGACATAAGTGGCTACACCTTC. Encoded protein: CASSTDISGYTF.

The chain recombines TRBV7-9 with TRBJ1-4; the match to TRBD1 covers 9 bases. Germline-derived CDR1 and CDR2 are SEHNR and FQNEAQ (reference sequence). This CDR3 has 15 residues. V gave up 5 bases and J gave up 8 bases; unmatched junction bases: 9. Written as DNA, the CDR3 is TGTGCCAGCAGCGTCACAGGGGGCGTTATGGAAAAACTGTTTTTT. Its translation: CASSVTGGVMEKLFF.